Below, 11 T cell receptor beta chains from the same sample are listed, as sequenced in a study of beta chain features in type 1 diabetes. Study conclusions and caveats: Shorter TCRB CDR3s, moderately but significantly so, marked every one of the four CD4+ subsets in Type 1 diabetes patients.

Reverse transcribing all isolated RNA meant expressed TCRB transcripts were sequenced. Sequenced by immunoSEQ multiplex PCR; TCRdb stores in-frame clones only, minus some. The sample includes about 270,000 clones, roughly an eighth seen only once; the top ten take 0.015% to 0.02%. Antigen specificity for these receptors is unknown. Material: naive CD4+ T cells from blood. The receptors were gathered from a man aged 25 to 40 with type 1 diabetes.

This clone was detected a few times. This sequence joins TRBV9 and TRBJ2-2; no reliable D call. Germline lookup yields CDR1 SGDLS and CDR2 YYNGEE. V lost 0 bases and J lost 5, with 11 bases in between. This CDR3 spans 15 amino acids. CDR3 region: CASSVVTLGTGELFF. CDR3 DNA sequence: TGTGCCAGCAGCGTAGTCACTCTCGGGACCGGGGAGCTGTTTTTT.

The sample holds a few counts of this clone. The V call is TRBV7-9, the J call TRBJ2-1, with 7 bases matching TRBD2. The CDR3 runs 14 residues. Germline V gene lookup returns CDR1 SEHNR and CDR2 FQNEAQ (reference sequence). The trim removed 10 bases at V and 0 bases at J, leaving 6 bases unmatched. The CDR3 region has the DNA TGTGCCATTTTTAGCGGGCCCTCCTACAATGAGCAGTTCTTC. This translates into CAIFSGPSYNEQFF.

The CDR3 loop reads CASSQAPLQSGELFF. DNA for the CDR3: TGCGCCAGCAGCCAAGCCCCCTTACAGTCCGGGGAGCTGTTTTTT. The chain joins TRBV4-1 to TRBJ2-2; D ambiguous. CDR3 length equals 15 residues. Trimming took off 1 base at V and 6 bases at J, with 12 bases between the two ends. CDR1 is MGHRA and CDR2 is YSYEKL in the germline V gene.

The V and J genes are TRBV5-1 and TRBJ2-1; D is unresolved. The germline gives CDR1 SGHRS, CDR2 YFSETQ. CDR3 length: 15 amino acids. Trimming stripped 0 bases from V and 3 bases from J, with 10 bases between. DNA for the CDR3: TGCGCCAGCAGCTTGGTGACGAGGAGCTACAATGAGCAGTTCTTC. This encodes CASSLVTRSYNEQFF.

This clone was counted between two and nine times. The genes are TRBV4-2 and TRBJ1-4; D gene ambiguous. V lost 4 bases and J lost 8, with 26 bases in between. CDR1 LGHNA and CDR2 YNFKEQ come from the germline V gene. This CDR3 contains 18 residues. CDR3 bases: TGTGCCAGCAGCCCCCTCGGGCTGGGGAGGCCCCTCGAGGAAAAACTGTTTTTT. This gives the protein CASSPLGLGRPLEEKLFF.

This chain links TRBV2 with TRBJ2-7, with 9 bases fitting TRBD2. V shed 5 bases, J shed 4 bases, and the junction held 6 bases outside the gene matches. CDR3 size: 14 residues. Germline CDR1 is SNHLY and CDR2 is FYNNEI. CDR3 loop: CASSKGLALYEQYF. The CDR3 nucleotides are TGTGCCAGCAGTAAGGGACTAGCCCTATACGAGCAGTACTTC.

A few counts support this clone. The chain is built from TRBV5-1 and TRBJ2-2, with TRBD1 matching 9 bases. With 4 bases clipped from V and 6 bases from J, the junction kept 7 bases outside the gene matches. Germline V gene sequence: CDR1 SGHRS, CDR2 YFSETQ. This CDR3 region has 15 residues. In DNA form, the CDR3 reads TGCGCCAGCAGCGGGGGGACAGGGCCCCCCGGGGAGCTGTTTTTT. Translating gives CASSGGTGPPGELFF.

In its sample, this clone was seen a few times. J is TRBJ2-5 and V is TRBV4-1, with D possibly matching TRBD2 (5 bases). Trimming removed 0 bases from V and 4 bases from J, with 12 bases in between. The CDR3 is 15 residues long. Germline V lookup: CDR1 MGHRA, CDR2 YSYEKL. This chain's CDR3 is CASSQEVGATETQYF. As DNA, the CDR3 is TGCGCCAGCAGCCAAGAAGTGGGAGCTACAGAGACCCAGTACTTC.

The chain links TRBV28 to TRBJ2-5; weak D call: TRBD1 (6 bases). The ends were cut back, 7 bases at V and 5 bases at J, with 17 bases in the middle. Germline V CDR1 and CDR2: MDHEN, SYDVKM. The CDR3 loop spans 14 amino acids. The CDR3 loop reads CASNPQQGGETQYF. CDR3 DNA: TGTGCCAGCAACCCTCAACAGGGCGGGGAGACCCAGTACTTC.

This chain links TRBV9 with TRBJ1-1; 9 bases fit TRBD1. This CDR3 has 15 residues. V lost 3 bases, J lost 4 bases, and 7 bases stayed unmatched. The germline V gene encodes CDR1 SGDLS and CDR2 YYNGEE. As DNA, the CDR3 is TGTGCCAGCAGCGCCACAGGGGGCGTTGGCACTGAAGCTTTCTTT. This translates into CASSATGGVGTEAFF.

The V gene is TRBV5-1, the J gene TRBJ1-5; 7 positions agree with TRBD1. V lost 0 bases and J lost 6; bases outside the gene matches: 0. Germline lookup yields CDR1 SGHRS and CDR2 YFSETQ. The CDR3 runs 13 residues. In DNA form, the CDR3 reads TGCGCCAGCAGCTTGGAGGGGGCTCAGCCCCAGCATTTT. Its protein is CASSLEGAQPQHF.